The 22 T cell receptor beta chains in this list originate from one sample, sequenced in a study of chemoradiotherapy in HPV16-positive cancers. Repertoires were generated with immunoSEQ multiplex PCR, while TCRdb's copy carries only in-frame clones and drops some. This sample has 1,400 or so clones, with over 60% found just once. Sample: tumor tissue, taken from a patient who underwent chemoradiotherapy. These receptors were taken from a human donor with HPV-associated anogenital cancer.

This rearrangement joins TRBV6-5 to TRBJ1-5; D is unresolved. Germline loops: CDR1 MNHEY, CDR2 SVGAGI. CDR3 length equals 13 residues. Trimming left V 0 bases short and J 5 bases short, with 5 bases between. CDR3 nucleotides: TGTGCCAGCAGTTACTCGGTCGATCAGCCCCAGCATTTT. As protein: CASSYSVDQPQHF.

DNA of the CDR3: TGTGCCAGCAGCGGCCTGACTAGCGGGAGCACAGATACGCAGTATTTT. Its protein product is CASSGLTSGSTDTQYF. The chain joins TRBV7-2 to TRBJ2-3; 10 bases match TRBD2. V gave up 5 bases and J gave up 0 bases; unmatched junction bases: 5. Germline CDR1 and CDR2: SGHTA and FQGNSA. The CDR3 spans 16 residues.

The CDR3 DNA is TGTGCCAGCAGCACCCGACAGGGAGAAGCTTTCTTT. Amino acid sequence: CASSTRQGEAFF. The chain carries TRBV11-3 and TRBJ1-1; 7 bases are shared with TRBD1. Trimming cost V 5 bases and J 8 bases; bases outside gene matches: 5. The CDR3 totals 12 residues. The germline V gene has CDR1 SGHNT and CDR2 YENEEA.

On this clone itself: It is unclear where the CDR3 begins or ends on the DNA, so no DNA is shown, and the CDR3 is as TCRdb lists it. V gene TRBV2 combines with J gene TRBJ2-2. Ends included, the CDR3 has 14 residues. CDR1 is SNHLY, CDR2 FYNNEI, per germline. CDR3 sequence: CASREDGAPGSCFF.

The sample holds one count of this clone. The CDR3 protein is CASSEYGAPYEQYF. DNA for the CDR3: TGTGCCAGCAGTGAATATGGAGCACCATACGAGCAGTACTTC. The chain couples TRBV6-1 to TRBJ2-7; the D is unclear. The CDR3 totals 14 residues. V shed 2 bases and J shed 4 bases, with 12 bases lying between them. Germline V gene data show CDR1 as MNHNS and CDR2 as SASEGT.

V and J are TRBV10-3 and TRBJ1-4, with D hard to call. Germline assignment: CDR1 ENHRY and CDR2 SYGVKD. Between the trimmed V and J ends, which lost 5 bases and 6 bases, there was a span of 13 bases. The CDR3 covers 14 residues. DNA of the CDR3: TGTGCCATCAGTCCCCGGGCAGAAGATGAAAAACTGTTTTTT. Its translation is CAISPRAEDEKLFF.

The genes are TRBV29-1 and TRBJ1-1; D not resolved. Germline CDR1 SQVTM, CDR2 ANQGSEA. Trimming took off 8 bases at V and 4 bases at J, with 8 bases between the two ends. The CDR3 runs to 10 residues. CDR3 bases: TGCAGCTTCGAAGGCACTGAAGCTTTCTTT. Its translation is CSFEGTEAFF.

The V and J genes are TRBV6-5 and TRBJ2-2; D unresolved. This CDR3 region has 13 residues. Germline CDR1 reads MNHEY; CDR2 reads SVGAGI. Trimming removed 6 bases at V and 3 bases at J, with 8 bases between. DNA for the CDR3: TGTGCCAGCAGGGAACGTGACACCGGGGAGCTGTTTTTT. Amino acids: CASRERDTGELFF.

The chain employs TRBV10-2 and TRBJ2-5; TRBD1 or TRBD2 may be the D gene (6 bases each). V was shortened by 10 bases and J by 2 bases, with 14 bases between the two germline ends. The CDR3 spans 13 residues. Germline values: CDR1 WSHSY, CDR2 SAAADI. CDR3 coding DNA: TGCGCCACTACCCGGGGGACACAAGAGACCCAGTACTTC. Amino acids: CATTRGTQETQYF.

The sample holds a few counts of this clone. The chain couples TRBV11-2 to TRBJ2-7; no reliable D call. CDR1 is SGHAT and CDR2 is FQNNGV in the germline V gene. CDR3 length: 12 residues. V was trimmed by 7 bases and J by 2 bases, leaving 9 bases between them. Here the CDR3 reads CASNNNAYEQYF. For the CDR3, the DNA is TGTGCCAGCAACAACAACGCCTACGAGCAGTACTTC.

As DNA, the CDR3 is TGTGCCAGCAGTCGACAGGAACCCGAGCAGTACTTC. This sequence encodes CASSRQEPEQYF. The J gene is TRBJ2-7, the V gene TRBV2; the D gene is possibly TRBD1 (6 bases). This CDR3 spans 12 amino acids. CDR1 is SNHLY, CDR2 FYNNEI, per germline. V was trimmed by 5 bases and J by 6 bases, leaving 11 bases between them.

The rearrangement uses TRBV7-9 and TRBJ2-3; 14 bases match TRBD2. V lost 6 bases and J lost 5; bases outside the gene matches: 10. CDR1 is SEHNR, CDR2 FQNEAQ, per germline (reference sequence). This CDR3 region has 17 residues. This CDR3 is CASRSPGLAGERDTQYF. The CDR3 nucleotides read TGTGCCAGCAGGTCCCCGGGACTAGCGGGGGAAAGAGATACGCAGTATTTT. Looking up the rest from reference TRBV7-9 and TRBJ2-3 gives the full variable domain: DTGVSQNPRHKITKRGQNVTFRCDPISEHNRLYWYRQTLGQGPEFLTYFQNEAQLEKSRLLSDRFSAERPKGSFSTLEIQRTEQGDSAMYLCASRSPGLAGERDTQYFGPGTRLTVL.

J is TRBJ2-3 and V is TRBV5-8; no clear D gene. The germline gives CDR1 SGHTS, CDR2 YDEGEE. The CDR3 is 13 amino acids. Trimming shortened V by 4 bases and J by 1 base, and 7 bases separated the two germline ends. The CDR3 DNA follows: TGTGCCAGCAGCAGAGCTGGCACAGATACGCAGTATTTT. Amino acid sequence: CASSRAGTDTQYF.

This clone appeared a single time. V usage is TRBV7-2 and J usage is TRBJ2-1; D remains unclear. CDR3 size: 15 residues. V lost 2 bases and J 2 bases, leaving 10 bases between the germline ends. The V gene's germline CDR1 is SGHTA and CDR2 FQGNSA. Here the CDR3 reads CASSLTSGPYNEQFF. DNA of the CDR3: TGTGCCAGCAGCTTAACAAGTGGGCCCTACAATGAGCAGTTCTTC.

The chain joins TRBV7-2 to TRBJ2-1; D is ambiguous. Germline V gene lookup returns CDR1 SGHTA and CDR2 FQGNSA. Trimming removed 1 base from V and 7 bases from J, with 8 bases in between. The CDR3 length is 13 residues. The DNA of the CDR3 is TGTGCCAGCAGCTTAGAGCCCACGAATGAGCAGTTCTTC. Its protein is CASSLEPTNEQFF.

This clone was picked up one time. CDR3 amino acids: CASSWNAKCQSRANVLTF. CDR3 in DNA: TGTGCCAGCAGCTGGAATGCTAAGTGCCAAAGTCGGGCCAACGTCCTGACTTTC. V and J are TRBV7-7 and TRBJ2-6, with no clear D. The CDR3 is 18 residues long. From germline, CDR1 is SSHAT and CDR2 FNYEAQ (reference sequence). V shed 4 bases and J shed 5 bases, with 21 bases lying between them.

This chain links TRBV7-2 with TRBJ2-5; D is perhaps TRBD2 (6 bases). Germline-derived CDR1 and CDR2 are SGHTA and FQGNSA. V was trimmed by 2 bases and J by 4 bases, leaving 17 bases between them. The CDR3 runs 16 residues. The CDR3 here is CASSLLGGLAGETQYF. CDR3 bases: TGTGCCAGCAGCTTACTGGGGGGTCTGGCGGGAGAGACCCAGTACTTC.

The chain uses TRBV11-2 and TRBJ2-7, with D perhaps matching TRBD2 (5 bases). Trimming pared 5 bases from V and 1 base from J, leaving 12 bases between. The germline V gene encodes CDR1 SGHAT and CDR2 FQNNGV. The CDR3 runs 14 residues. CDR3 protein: CASSGLKGSYEQYF. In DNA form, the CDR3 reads TGTGCCAGCAGCGGACTTAAGGGATCCTACGAGCAGTACTTC.

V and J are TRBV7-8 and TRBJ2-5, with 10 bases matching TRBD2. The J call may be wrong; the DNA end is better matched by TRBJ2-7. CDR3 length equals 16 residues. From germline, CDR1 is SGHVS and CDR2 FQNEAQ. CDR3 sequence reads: CASSLYRLAGAYEQYF. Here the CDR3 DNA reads TGTGCCAGCAGCTTATACCGACTAGCGGGCGCCTACGAGCAGTACTTC.

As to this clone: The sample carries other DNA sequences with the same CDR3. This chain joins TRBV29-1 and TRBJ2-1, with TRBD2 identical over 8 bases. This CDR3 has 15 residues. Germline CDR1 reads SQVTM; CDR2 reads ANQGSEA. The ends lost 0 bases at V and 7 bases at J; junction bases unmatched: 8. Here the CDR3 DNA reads TGCAGCGTTGAAGATCACAGCGGGAGCAGAAATGAGCAGTTCTTC. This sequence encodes CSVEDHSGSRNEQFF.

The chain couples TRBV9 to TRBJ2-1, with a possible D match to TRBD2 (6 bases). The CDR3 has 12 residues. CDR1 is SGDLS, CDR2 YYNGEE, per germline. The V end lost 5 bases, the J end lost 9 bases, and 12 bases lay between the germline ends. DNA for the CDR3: TGTGCCAGCAGGAAATCCGGGGGTGAGCAGTTCTTC. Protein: CASRKSGGEQFF.

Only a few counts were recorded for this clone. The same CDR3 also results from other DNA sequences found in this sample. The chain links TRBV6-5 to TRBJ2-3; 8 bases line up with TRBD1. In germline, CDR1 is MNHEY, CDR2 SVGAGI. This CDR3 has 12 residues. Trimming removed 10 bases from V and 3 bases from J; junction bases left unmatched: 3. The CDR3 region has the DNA TGTGCCACCGGACAGGGAACAGATACGCAGTATTTT. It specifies CATGQGTDTQYF.